The 16 T cell receptor beta chains below all came from one sample that was sequenced in a study of T cell repertoires in cytomegalovirus infection. These receptors' targets are unknown. TCRdb processed the reads anew with MiXCR; each CDR3 protein has one entry. The sample lists around 200,000 distinct CDR3 sequences, roughly 34% occurring once. Sequences were derived from CD8+ T cells from cultured PBMCs, sampled from culture after CMV antigen stimulation. Receptors originate from a human donor in good health (CMV status not recorded). Some clones in this sample may be carry-over from other donors' samples.

This clonotype was seen more than once but under ten times. The CDR3 nucleotides are TGTGCCAGCAGTCCCTCGTGGCGGACCCTCCCAGGGCATGGCTACACCTTC. Its translation: CASSPSWRTLPGHGYTF. The chain is built from TRBV27 and TRBJ1-2; possibly TRBD1 for D (5 bases). V lost 5 bases and J 6 bases, leaving 25 bases between the germline ends. Germline V gives CDR1 MNHEY, CDR2 SMNVEV (reference sequence). The CDR3 loop spans 17 amino acids.

The chain recombines TRBV12-5 with TRBJ2-1, with a possible D match to TRBD2 (6 bases). The CDR3 consists of 11 residues. Germline CDR1 reads LGHNT; CDR2 reads FRNRAP. Trimming stripped 5 bases from V and 13 bases from J, with 12 bases between. In DNA form, the CDR3 reads TGTGCTAGTGGTATCGGGGACTTACAGTTCTTC. This translates into CASGIGDLQFF.

This clonotype was observed at least ten times. This rearrangement joins TRBV7-8 to TRBJ2-5; D ambiguous. Germline loops: CDR1 SGHVS, CDR2 FQNEAQ. This CDR3 spans 12 amino acids. V was pared by 1 base and J by 5 bases, with 5 bases between. Here the CDR3 reads CASSLGLETQYF. CDR3 nucleotides: TGTGCCAGCAGCTTAGGTTTGGAGACCCAGTACTTC.

There are many counts of this clonotype. V and J are TRBV7-8 and TRBJ2-2; possibly TRBD2 for D (6 bases). V gave up 5 bases and J gave up 4 bases, with 17 bases separating them. The CDR3 length is 16 residues. Per germline, CDR1 SGHVS and CDR2 FQNEAQ. The CDR3 reads CASSPSLGGFTGELFF. DNA of the CDR3: TGTGCCAGCAGCCCTTCTTTGGGGGGATTCACCGGGGAGCTGTTTTTT.

CDR3 bases: TGTGCCAGCAGCCTCGGAAGGGGTGCCGAGCAGTACTTC. It encodes CASSLGRGAEQYF. The V call is TRBV27, the J call TRBJ2-7; TRBD1 might be the D (5 bases). This CDR3 comprises 13 residues. Germline V lookup: CDR1 MNHEY, CDR2 SMNVEV (reference sequence). V was clipped by 6 bases and J by 6 bases, with 15 bases between them.

Worth noting for this clonotype: A junction end diverges from the germline sequence, so it may reflect a read error. This chain links TRBV7-3 with TRBJ1-1; tentatively, D is TRBD1 (5 bases). The CDR3 runs to 12 residues. Germline V gives CDR1 SGHTA, CDR2 FQGTGA. CDR3 nucleotides: TGTTCCAGCAGCTTAAACGGGGGGGAAGCTTTCTTT. Its translation is CSSSLNGGEAFF.

V is TRBV6-1 and J is TRBJ1-2, with TRBD1 identical over 8 bases. The CDR3 loop spans 14 amino acids. V shed 2 bases and J 7 bases; nucleotides not matched to a gene: 6. Germline assignment: CDR1 MNHNS and CDR2 SASEGT. The CDR3 DNA is TGTGCCAGCAGTGAAACGGTACAGGGGGGTGGCTACACCTTC. Translating it yields CASSETVQGGGYTF.

In this sample, this clonotype turned up a few times. This chain connects TRBV6-2 or TRBV6-3 to TRBJ2-1; D call uncertain. The CDR3 is made up of 14 amino acids. V lost 5 bases, J lost 4 bases, and 12 bases lay in between. The V gene's germline CDR1 is MNHEY and CDR2 SVGEGT. CDR3 sequence: CASSLLTAYNEQFF. The DNA of the CDR3 is TGTGCCAGCAGTCTCCTAACCGCATACAATGAGCAGTTCTTC.

This clonotype came up a few times. This rearrangement joins TRBV7-2 to TRBJ1-5, with D possibly TRBD1 on 6 matching bases. This CDR3 comprises 14 residues. The germline V gene encodes CDR1 SGHTA and CDR2 FQGNSA. V was cut by 2 bases and J by 7 bases, with 12 bases left in between. CDR3 in DNA: TGTGCCAGCAGCTTACGGGGGGCGCGGCAGCCCCAGCATTTT. Encoded protein: CASSLRGARQPQHF.

The J gene is TRBJ2-1, the V gene TRBV7-3; D gene uncertain. The CDR3 is 13 amino acids. Germline V gene data show CDR1 as SGHTA and CDR2 as FQGTGA. V lost 5 bases and J 8 bases, leaving 13 bases between the germline ends. CDR3 sequence: CASSPSVRDEQFF. The CDR3 DNA sequence: TGTGCCAGCAGCCCCTCCGTTAGGGATGAGCAGTTCTTC.

This chain joins TRBV20-1 and TRBJ2-1; 7 bases match TRBD2. J was trimmed by 4 bases and V by 8 bases; bases with no gene match: 8. Looked up from germline, CDR1 is DFQATT and CDR2 is SNEGSKA (reference sequence). The CDR3 runs to 13 residues. The DNA of the CDR3 is TGCAGTTTCGAGCGGGGCCCATACAATGAGCAGTTCTTC. This sequence encodes CSFERGPYNEQFF.

This clonotype was observed a few times. This chain connects TRBV7-6 to TRBJ2-3; a possible D gene is TRBD1 (5 bases). Germline-derived CDR1 and CDR2 are SGHVS and FNYEAQ. Deletions cut 1 base from V and 1 base from J, with 12 bases between. The CDR3 loop spans 16 amino acids. As DNA, the CDR3 is TGTGCCAGCAGCTTAGGAATAAGCAGGGGCACAGATACGCAGTATTTT. Translating it yields CASSLGISRGTDTQYF.

The rearrangement joins TRBV6-1 to TRBJ1-5; perhaps TRBD1 as D (6 bases). V was shortened by 7 bases and J by 4 bases, with 17 bases between the two germline ends. Germline lookup yields CDR1 MNHNS and CDR2 SASEGT. The CDR3 consists of 15 residues. CDR3 DNA sequence: TGTGCCAGCACCCTACGGGGGCAACGGAATCAGCCCCAGCATTTT. Translated: CASTLRGQRNQPQHF.

This clonotype appeared a few times. For the CDR3, the DNA is TGTGCCAGCGATGGCCGGGTCCTCACCCTGAACTCCTACAATGAGCAGTTCTTC. Its protein product is CASDGRVLTLNSYNEQFF. The genes are TRBV28 and TRBJ2-1; D is unclear. From germline, CDR1 is MDHEN and CDR2 SYDVKM. V was clipped by 8 bases and J by 0 bases, with 23 bases between them. The CDR3 spans 18 residues.

This clonotype appeared a few times. The chain has TRBV5-6 and TRBJ2-3, with D unclear. This CDR3 has 14 residues. The V end lost 4 bases, the J end lost 1 base, and 10 bases lay between the germline ends. Germline assignment: CDR1 SGHDT and CDR2 YYEEEE. CDR3 bases: TGTGCCAGCAGCCACCGGTTTCGCACAGATACGCAGTATTTT. It codes for CASSHRFRTDTQYF.

As regards this clonotype: One junction end disagrees with the germline gene, perhaps due to a read error. The chain combines TRBV12-5 with TRBJ1-2; D gene ambiguous. The CDR3 extends over 12 amino acids. CDR1 and CDR2 from the germline V gene are LGHNT and FRNRAP. CDR3 bases: TGTGCTAGTGGTTTGGGCGGCAACCTGGCATTCTTC. This encodes CASGLGGNLAFF. The full variable domain, with the rest looked up from reference TRBV12-5 and TRBJ1-2, is DARVTQTPRHKVTEMGQEVTMRCQPILGHNTVFWYRQTMMQGLELLAYFRNRAPLDDSGMPKDRFSAEMPDATLATLKIQPSEPRDSAVYFCASGLGGNLAFFGSGTRLTVV.